This TCR beta chain emerged from a study of T-cell memory formation after mild COVID-19. Overall study context: Largely, TCR clusters stayed within a single donor.

CDR3 size: 13 residues. V was trimmed by 1 base and J by 8 bases, leaving 9 bases between them. General study findings and limits: Clones which contracted sat mainly in CM and EM if CD4+, and in EMRA if CD8+.

In TCRdb, the 5' RACE reads were re-called with MiXCR into one record per CDR3 protein. Here the sample spans about 250,000 distinct CDR3 sequences, 15% to 17% being singletons. The sample holds a few counts of this clonotype. What it recognizes is unknown. The receptor was isolated from an adult woman who had mild COVID-19 (a few samples of this study predate the infection). Cell type and time point are not known. The sample was PBMCs or a T cell subset sorted from them (not recorded which). This chain uses TRBV12-3 or TRBV12-4 with TRBJ2-1, with a tentative D call TRBD2 (7 bases). CDR3 sequence (DNA): TGTGCCAGCAGTTTAGGCGGGGGCCATGAGCAGTTCTTC. Encoded protein: CASSLGGGHEQFF.